Listed below are T cell receptor beta chains from one sample, sequenced in a study of OX40 agonist ivuxolimab in advanced cancers. Clones were sequenced by immunoSEQ multiplex PCR, and TCRdb holds only the in-frame ones, with some missing. This table has 61,000 or so clones, approximately 80% appearing once. The sample in question was CD4+ or CD8+ T cells sorted from blood, obtained in a trial of the OX40 agonist ivuxolimab. The receptors come from an adult with an advanced solid tumor such as melanoma, head and neck, liver or kidney cancer. Each CDR3 is given with its conserved first and last residue. The order of the fields is D gene, J gene, clone size, V gene, CDR3 DNA, CDR3 protein. The D gene is left open where the match is weak. A row's size may be missing; if present it is once, few, many or a size class.

.	TRBJ2-5	.	TRBV5-1	TGCGCCAGCAGCTTGGCGGGTCTGCCGGGGGAGACCCAGTACTTC	CASSLAGLPGETQYF
TRBD1	TRBJ2-7	medium-sized	TRBV14	TGTGCCAGCAGCGATCTGGACAGGAAGACGTACGAGCAGTACTTC	CASSDLDRKTYEQYF
TRBD1	TRBJ1-2	.	TRBV6-6	TGTGCCAGCAGTCGACAGGGGGCTGACTATGGCTACACCTTC	CASSRQGADYGYTF
TRBD1	TRBJ1-5	.	TRBV19	TGTGCCAGTAGTAACCGACAGGGAAGCCGGAGCAATCAGCCCCAGCATTTT	CASSNRQGSRSNQPQHF
.	TRBJ1-5	.	TRBV7-2	TGTGCCAGCACCGAGGGGGAGGTGGGCAATCAGCCCCAGCATTTT	CASTEGEVGNQPQHF
TRBD2	TRBJ2-7	few	TRBV9	TGTGCCAGCAGGATCGGACAACCGGGACTAGCGGGAGGGCGATACGAGCAGTACTTC	CASRIGQPGLAGGRYEQYF
.	TRBJ2-4	.	TRBV18	TGTGCCAGCTCACCCCGGAAAGGAAGCCAAAACATTCAGTACTTC	CASSPRKGSQNIQYF
TRBD1	TRBJ1-2	.	TRBV7-9	TGTGCCAGCAGCTTATACCCGAGGGACAGGCGGGACTATGGCTACACCTTC	CASSLYPRDRRDYGYTF
.	TRBJ2-2	.	TRBV18	TGTGCCAGCTCACCCGGGGCCATGGCGGGCCGGGAGCTGTTTTTT	CASSPGAMAGRELFF
TRBD1	TRBJ2-2	.	TRBV10-2	TGCGCCAGCAGTTGGGACAGGGTCACCGGGGAGCTGTTTTTT	CASSWDRVTGELFF
.	TRBJ1-1	.	TRBV20-1	TGCAGTGCTAAGGAGTACACTGAAGCTTTCTTT	CSAKEYTEAFF
TRBD2	TRBJ2-6	.	TRBV11-1	TGTGCCAGCAGCGCGCCGGGACTAGCTATAGCTGGGGCCAACGTCCTGACTTTC	CASSAPGLAIAGANVLTF
TRBD1	TRBJ2-5	.	TRBV29-1	TGCAGCGTTAACAGGGGGCTAGGAGAGACCCAGTACTTC	CSVNRGLGETQYF
.	TRBJ1-5	.	TRBV2	TGTGCCAGCAGCGAAATCCGGTCCCCTCAGCCCCAGCATTTT	CASSEIRSPQPQHF
.	TRBJ2-7	.	TRBV6-5	TGTGCCAGCAGTCCCCCTTTGGGGGGCGCCTACGAGCAGTACTTC	CASSPPLGGAYEQYF
.	TRBJ2-7	.	TRBV29-1	TGCAGTATTGGGGGTGAGGCCTACGAGCAGTACTTC	CSIGGEAYEQYF
TRBD1	TRBJ2-5	.	TRBV19	TGTGCCAGTATTTCAGGGGACAGGGCAGGAGAGACCCAGTACTTC	CASISGDRAGETQYF
TRBD1	TRBJ1-2	.	TRBV28	TGTGCCAGCAGTTTATTGGACAGGATGTACTCAGGCTACACCTTC	CASSLLDRMYSGYTF
.	TRBJ2-3	.	TRBV2	TGTGCCAGCACCGAGGGGGGAGGGCCCACAGATACGCAGTATTTT	CASTEGGGPTDTQYF
TRBD1	TRBJ1-3	.	TRBV7-9	TGTGCCAGCAGCCGCGGTGTACAGGGGGCTCCCCTATATTTT	CASSRGVQGAPLYF
TRBD1	TRBJ1-4	.	TRBV5-1	TGCGCCAGCAGCTTGGGGGACAGGGGGCGAGGTGAAAAACTGTTTTTT	CASSLGDRGRGEKLFF
TRBD1	TRBJ2-7	.	TRBV13	TGTGCCAGCAGCTTAGGGGGACAGCTAAGCTCCTACGAGCAGTACTTC	CASSLGGQLSSYEQYF
.	TRBJ1-1	few	TRBV5-1	TGCGCCAGCAGCTTGGGGGACATGAACACTGAAGCTTTCTTT	CASSLGDMNTEAFF
.	TRBJ2-4	.	TRBV4-1	TGCGCCAGCAGCCAATCGGACAGTCCGAACATTCAGTACTTC	CASSQSDSPNIQYF
.	TRBJ2-3	.	TRBV28	TGTGCCAGCGGTTGGACGGCAGATACGCAGTATTTT	CASGWTADTQYF
TRBD2	TRBJ2-3	.	TRBV7-3	TGTGCCAGCAGCGACGGATCTAGAGGGAGGGCCATAGATACGCAGTATTTT	CASSDGSRGRAIDTQYF
TRBD1	TRBJ2-3	.	TRBV9	TGTGCCAGCAGCCCCAAGGGGACAGGAAGGACAGATACGCAGTATTTT	CASSPKGTGRTDTQYF
.	TRBJ2-4	.	TRBV27	TGTGCCAGCGGACGAAACATTCAGTACTTC	CASGRNIQYF
.	TRBJ1-3	.	TRBV15	TGTGCCACCAGCAGAGATACAGGGTTTGGCGGAAACACCATATATTTT	CATSRDTGFGGNTIYF
.	TRBJ2-1	.	TRBV5-1	TGCGCCAGCAGCTTGTTCGAGGACAGCTCCTACAATGAGCAGTTCTTC	CASSLFEDSSYNEQFF
.	TRBJ2-3	.	TRBV9	TGTGCCAGCAGCGTAGGGCCGTTGGGCATCGCCCGGGAAGATACGCAGTATTTT	CASSVGPLGIAREDTQYF
.	TRBJ2-5	.	TRBV5-1	TGCGCCAGCAGCTTGGGACCGACAGAAGGTCAAGAGACCCAGTACTTC	CASSLGPTEGQETQYF
.	TRBJ2-1	few	TRBV2	TGTGCCAGCAATTGGGAAAGCCGGGATGAGCAGTTCTTC	CASNWESRDEQFF
.	TRBJ2-3	.	TRBV7-2	TGTGCCAGCAGCAAACAGGGCGCCGATACGCAGTATTTT	CASSKQGADTQYF
.	TRBJ2-1	.	TRBV18	TGTGCCACCACAGAAAGGATTCGCTCCTACAATGAGCAGTTCTTC	CATTERIRSYNEQFF
.	TRBJ1-6	.	TRBV7-6	TGTGCCAGCAGCTTAGCAGGGTCGGGTTCACCCCTCCACTTT	CASSLAGSGSPLHF
.	TRBJ1-1	.	TRBV2	TGTGCCAGCAGTGAAAGGTGGCAAAACACTGAAGCTTTCTTT	CASSERWQNTEAFF
TRBD1	TRBJ1-5	.	TRBV2	TGTGCCAGCAGCATAATTGACAGGGGTCAGCCCCAGCATTTT	CASSIIDRGQPQHF
.	TRBJ1-2	.	TRBV30	TGTGCCTGGACTGTAGAAAAGAGGGCCACCAACTATGGCTACACCTTC	CAWTVEKRATNYGYTF
.	TRBJ1-2	.	TRBV6-5	TGTGCCAGCAGCCCTAGGGCCTCCTGGGGCTACACCTTC	CASSPRASWGYTF
.	TRBJ2-1	.	TRBV19	TGTGCCAGTAGCCCCGGGAGCGGACGGGATGAGCAGCAGTTCTTC	CASSPGSGRDEQQFF
TRBD1	TRBJ2-7	once	TRBV7-2	TGTGCCAGCAGCACCGGACAGGGAAGGTCCTACGAGCAGTACTTC	CASSTGQGRSYEQYF
.	TRBJ1-2	.	TRBV7-2	TGTGCCAGCAGCTTGATGACAGGACTGCATGGCTACACCTTC	CASSLMTGLHGYTF
TRBD1	TRBJ2-7	once	TRBV2	TGTGCCAGCAGTGTAGGACAGGGGCCTCCCTACGAGCAGTACTTC	CASSVGQGPPYEQYF
.	TRBJ2-5	.	TRBV2	TGTGCCAGCCTTGGGGTAGAGACCCAGTACTTC	CASLGVETQYF
.	TRBJ1-1	.	TRBV2	TGTGCCAGCAGCTCGTTAGGTAGAAAAGCTTTCTTT	CASSSLGRKAFF
.	TRBJ1-1	medium-sized	TRBV20-1	TGCAGTGCTAGGCCGAACACTGAAGCTTTCTTT	CSARPNTEAFF
.	TRBJ1-4	.	TRBV2	TGTGCCAGCAGTGGGACAGCTGAACTTAATGAAAAACTGTTTTTT	CASSGTAELNEKLFF
TRBD2	TRBJ2-1	.	TRBV14	TGTGCCAGCAGCCAAGCCAGCCAACTAGCGGGCCTTTGGGAGTACAATGAGCAGTTCTTC	CASSQASQLAGLWEYNEQFF
.	TRBJ1-6	.	TRBV25-1	TGTGCCAGCAGTAGGGCAGGGAGCTCCTATAATTCACCCCTCCACTTT	CASSRAGSSYNSPLHF
.	TRBJ1-1	.	TRBV7-2	TGTGCCAGCAGTTCGGGAGCTTTCTTT	CASSSGAFF
.	TRBJ2-4	.	TRBV18	TGTGCCAGCTCACCCCCCTCTGCGGCGAGCGACATTCAGTACTTC	CASSPPSAASDIQYF
.	TRBJ2-7	.	TRBV10-3	TGTGCCATCAGTGACCAGAGCCTCCCGGACGAGCAGTACTTC	CAISDQSLPDEQYF